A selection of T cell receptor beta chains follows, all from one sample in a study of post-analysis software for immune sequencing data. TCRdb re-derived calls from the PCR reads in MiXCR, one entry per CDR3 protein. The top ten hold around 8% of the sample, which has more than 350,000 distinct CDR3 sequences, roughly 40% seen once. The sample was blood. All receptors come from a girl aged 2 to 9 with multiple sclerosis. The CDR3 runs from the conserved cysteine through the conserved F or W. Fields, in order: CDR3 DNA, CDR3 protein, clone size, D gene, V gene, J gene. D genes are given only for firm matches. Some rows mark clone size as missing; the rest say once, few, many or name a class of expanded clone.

TGTGCCAGCAGCTCTCGGACTAGCGGGAGGGCCATCAGCACAGATACGCAGTATTTT,CASSSRTSGRAISTDTQYF,NA,TRBD2,TRBV7-2,TRBJ2-3
TGTGCCACCAGCAGAGATCCCGGGGGAGGGTACGAGCAGTACTTC,CATSRDPGGGYEQYF,many,TRBD2,TRBV15,TRBJ2-7
TGCGCCAGCAGCCAAGATCGGCTGACTGGCAAAAACATTCAGTACTTC,CASSQDRLTGKNIQYF,NA,NA,TRBV4-1,TRBJ2-4
TGTGCCAGCAGCTTATCGTCAGGGGCCGGAGATGAGCAGTTCTTC,CASSLSSGAGDEQFF,NA,NA,TRBV7-2,TRBJ2-1
TGTGCCAGCAGACCCGGGACAGGGGAGTACGAGCGGTACTTC,CASRPGTGEYERYF,few,TRBD1,TRBV6-5,TRBJ2-7
TGCAGTGCCAAGCCGGGACTAGCGGACACAGATACGCAGTATTTT,CSAKPGLADTDTQYF,few,TRBD2,TRBV20-1,TRBJ2-3
TGCGCCAGCAGCTTGGGCTCAGGAGAGACCCAGTACTTC,CASSLGSGETQYF,many,NA,TRBV5-1,TRBJ2-5
TGCAGTGCGTCCTCGACAGAGTTGAACACTGAAGCTTTCTTT,CSASSTELNTEAFF,many,NA,TRBV20-1,TRBJ1-1
TGCGCCAGCAGCCCAGGGACGTATCGCACAGATACGCAGTATTTT,CASSPGTYRTDTQYF,NA,NA,TRBV4-3,TRBJ2-3
TGTGCCACCAGCAGACGACAGGGTGCGACCTACGAGCAGTACTTC,CATSRRQGATYEQYF,once,TRBD1,TRBV15,TRBJ2-7
TGCAGTGCTAGAGACACCGCAAGGACTAGCGGGAACTACAATGAGCAGTTCTTC,CSARDTARTSGNYNEQFF,NA,TRBD2,TRBV20-1,TRBJ2-1
TGCAGTGCTGGAAGGACAAGGGTCACCGAGCAGTACTTC,CSAGRTRVTEQYF,NA,NA,TRBV20-1,TRBJ2-7
TGTGCCAGCAGTTACTCCGGGGGACAGGGTTCGGCCACTGAAGCTTTCTTT,CASSYSGGQGSATEAFF,NA,TRBD1,TRBV6-5,TRBJ1-1
TGCAGTGCTAGGAAGGCAGGTAGAAACGAGCAGTACTTC,CSARKAGRNEQYF,NA,NA,TRBV20-1,TRBJ2-7
TGTGCCAGCAGTTACTCGCGATCATATGGCTACACCTTC,CASSYSRSYGYTF,NA,NA,TRBV6-5,TRBJ1-2
TGCAGTGCTAGGTTTCGGGACACTTATTCTTCTGGGGCCAACGTCCTGACTTTC,CSARFRDTYSSGANVLTF,few,NA,TRBV20-1,TRBJ2-6
TGCGCCAGCAGCTTGGTCTACCCTAGAGACTACGAGCAGTACTTC,CASSLVYPRDYEQYF,NA,NA,TRBV5-1,TRBJ2-7
TGTGCCAGCAGCCAAGGGGAAAAATACACTGAAGTTTTCTTT,CASSQGEKYTEVFF,NA,NA,TRBV4-2,TRBJ1-1
TGTGCCAGCAGCTTAGTCGTCCGAAAAGGGGGGAGCAATGAGCAGTTCTTC,CASSLVVRKGGSNEQFF,few,NA,TRBV7-8,TRBJ2-1
TGTGCCAGCAGCAAGGGACTAGCGGGAGGGACAGATACGCAGTATTTT,CASSKGLAGGTDTQYF,few,TRBD2,TRBV7-3,TRBJ2-3
TGTGCCAGCAGCTCTTGGGTGAGCACAGATACGCAGTATTTT,CASSSWVSTDTQYF,NA,NA,TRBV28,TRBJ2-3
TGTGCCAGCAGCCCTAGGTCCCTCGGAACCTACAATGAGCAGGTCTTC,CASSPRSLGTYNEQVF,NA,NA,TRBV4-2,TRBJ2-1
TGCGCCAGCAGTCCCATTGGAGATACGCAGTATTTT,CASSPIGDTQYF,few,NA,TRBV5-1,TRBJ2-3
TGTGCCAGCAGCTTCCTGGGACCATCCTACAATGAGCAGTTCTTC,CASSFLGPSYNEQFF,NA,NA,TRBV5-8,TRBJ2-1
TGCAGTGCTAGAGCCGGATTCAGGGGGAAATCCAAAAACATTCAGTACTTC,CSARAGFRGKSKNIQYF,NA,TRBD1,TRBV20-1,TRBJ2-4
TGCAGTGCTAGAGACACAAAGTGGGGAACAGGGCGGGAAAAACTGTTTTTT,CSARDTKWGTGREKLFF,NA,NA,TRBV20-1,TRBJ1-4
TGCAGCGTTGACCGACAGGGTGGATATGGCTACACCTTC,CSVDRQGGYGYTF,NA,TRBD1,TRBV29-1,TRBJ1-2
TGCAGTGCCGCCGGACTAGCGGGGGGCCTATCCTCCTACGAGCAGTACTTC,CSAAGLAGGLSSYEQYF,NA,TRBD2,TRBV20-1,TRBJ2-7
TGTGCCAGCAGCCCGACCCTGGGACTATACGAGCAGTACTTC,CASSPTLGLYEQYF,NA,TRBD2,TRBV7-9,TRBJ2-7
TGCGCCAGCAGCCCACCTGCCCAAGAGACCCAGTACTTC,CASSPPAQETQYF,NA,NA,TRBV18,TRBJ2-5
TGTGCCAGCAGCTTGGATCCGGGACAAATATACGAGCAGTACTTC,CASSLDPGQIYEQYF,few,NA,TRBV5-5,TRBJ2-7
TGTGCCAGCAGTTCCCTCCCGGCGGGGGCTGGGCAGTTCTTC,CASSSLPAGAGQFF,few,NA,TRBV27,TRBJ2-1
TGTGCCAGCTCACCAATTCGGGAAGGGGATAGTAGCACTGAAGCTTTCTTT,CASSPIREGDSSTEAFF,NA,NA,TRBV18,TRBJ1-1
TGTGCCAGCACAGACGCCAGGGCTGGTGAGCAGTTCTTC,CASTDARAGEQFF,NA,NA,TRBV7-9,TRBJ2-1
TGCAGTGCTAGAGATGGTGCAACTAATGAAAAACTGTTTTTT,CSARDGATNEKLFF,NA,NA,TRBV20-1,TRBJ1-4
TGTGCCAGCAGTAACAGGCCCTCCTACAATGAGCAGTTCTTC,CASSNRPSYNEQFF,once,NA,TRBV9,TRBJ2-1
TGTGCCAGCAGCACTACCGGGACAGATTATGAAAAACTGTTTTTT,CASSTTGTDYEKLFF,once,TRBD1,TRBV2,TRBJ1-4
TGTGCCAGCACTTCACTAGCGGGGGTCTACAATGAGCAGTTCTTC,CASTSLAGVYNEQFF,NA,TRBD2,TRBV6-5,TRBJ2-1
TGCGCCAGCAGCCAAGATGGAGCGGGAGCGGTTAACAATGAGCAGTTCTTC,CASSQDGAGAVNNEQFF,NA,TRBD2,TRBV4-3,TRBJ2-1
TGTGCCAGCAGTTTACAGGATATTGGACAAGAGACCCAGTACTTC,CASSLQDIGQETQYF,NA,NA,TRBV12-3/TRBV12-4,TRBJ2-5
TGTGCCAGCAGCTTGGGGGCCAGGGGCGAAGGCTACACCTTC,CASSLGARGEGYTF,NA,NA,TRBV7-9,TRBJ1-2
TGTGCCAGCAGAGGGGACACCCGCATTAATCAGCCCCAGCATTTT,CASRGDTRINQPQHF,NA,NA,TRBV28,TRBJ1-5
TGTGCCAGCAGCTTCTCTGCGCTAAGCACAGATACGCAGTATTTT,CASSFSALSTDTQYF,few,NA,TRBV11-2,TRBJ2-3
TGTGCCAGCAGTCTTGCCTTGGGGGGCTACGAGCAGTACTTC,CASSLALGGYEQYF,NA,NA,TRBV6-5,TRBJ2-7
TGCGCCAGCAGCCAAGTAGGCAGCCTAGCGGACAATGAGCAGTTCTTC,CASSQVGSLADNEQFF,NA,TRBD2,TRBV4-3,TRBJ2-1
TGCGCCAGCAGCCAAGATGGGACTAGTGGTCCGCTAGCCAAAAACATTCAGTACTTC,CASSQDGTSGPLAKNIQYF,once,TRBD2,TRBV4-1,TRBJ2-4